The following is a TCR beta chain sequence with its context. TCRdb's table, derived via immunoSEQ multiplex PCR, lists solely in-frame clones and lacks some. Of about 160,000 clones listed, around 82% are singletons. The data derive from a study of blood T cell repertoires in COVID-19. Overall study: Sites across the United States, Italy and Spain contributed samples from acute and convalescent COVID-19.

V lost 5 bases, J lost 0 bases, and 7 bases stayed unmatched. The germline V gene has CDR1 LGHNT and CDR2 FRNRAP. This CDR3 region has 18 residues. Patients of the Seattle cohort, enrolled during active infection, were followed longitudinally. This rearrangement joins TRBV12-5 to TRBJ2-1, with 13 nucleotides matching TRBD2. Sequenced: peripheral blood. The source of this sequence is a woman aged 35 to 49 with COVID-19, enrolled during active disease. This chain's CDR3 is CASGPTSGGASSYNEQFF. The CDR3 DNA is TGTGCTAGTGGTCCAACTAGCGGGGGGGCCAGCTCCTACAATGAGCAGTTCTTC.